The source of this T cell receptor beta chain is a study of blood T cell repertoires in COVID-19. Study background: Sites in the United States, Italy and Spain provided acute and convalescent COVID-19 samples. PBMCs, B-cell-depleted T cells, or T cells were the source of the cDNA or gDNA that made up the material.

Seattle participants joined during active infection and were tracked over time. Under the authors' procedure: Estimation of nucleated cell counts was performed using reference gene primer amplification. Libraries were prepared by immunoSEQ multiplex PCR; TCRdb keeps only in-frame clonotypes and omits some of them. The DNA was the basis for D and trimming; V, J and clone size are from that table. The sample carries about 330,000 clones, over 80% recorded once. V was clipped by 0 bases and J by 5 bases; unmatched bases: 9. Germline V gene lookup returns CDR1 LGHNT and CDR2 FRNRAP. CDR3 length: 16 residues.

This TCR came from a man aged 25 to 45 with COVID-19, enrolled during active disease. Sequenced: peripheral blood. The V call is TRBV12-5, the J call TRBJ1-2; TRBD1 agrees at 7 bases. The CDR3 reads CASGLVVNRGNYGYTF. Here the CDR3 DNA reads TGTGCTAGTGGTTTGGTAGTAAACAGGGGAAATTATGGCTACACCTTC.